This TCR beta chain was sequenced in a study of cytomegalovirus exposure and HLA in healthy donors. Overall study findings and caveats: Immune exposure was documented only through CMV serostatus.

In the case of this clone: Its antigen is undetermined.

The primer mix had 60 Vbeta and 13 Jbeta primers. Original processing methods: In a later analysis, the count reached some 75 million unique TCR beta chains, with around 11 million shared. The repertoire was sequenced with immunoSEQ multiplex PCR; TCRdb's copy has only in-frame clones and lacks some. V and J calls plus clone size are reproduced from that table; the DNA served to infer D and trimming. The top ten clones hold 11% of a sample with around 150,000 clones, more than 70% of them seen once. Input material: PBMCs. The origin of this receptor is a man aged 18 to 30 in good health and CMV-seropositive.

Here the CDR3 reads CASSAALTGGSYEQYF. DNA of the CDR3: TGTGCCAGCTCAGCCGCGCTGACAGGGGGTTCGTACGAGCAGTACTTC. This rearrangement joins TRBV18 to TRBJ2-7; TRBD1 aligns across 9 bases. This CDR3 is built from 16 residues. Per germline, CDR1 KGHSH and CDR2 LQKENI. V lost 5 bases, J lost 4 bases, and 12 bases stayed unmatched.